The 21 T cell receptor beta chains presented below share a single source sample, sequenced in a study of cytomegalovirus exposure and HLA in healthy donors. PCR primers comprised 60 Vbeta and 13 Jbeta primers. Some clones are missing from TCRdb's copy, which holds only in-frame ones; the method was immunoSEQ multiplex PCR. The sample shows about 150,000 clones, 82% of them seen only once. Sequencing input: PBMCs. Receptor source: a woman aged 45-60 years in good health and CMV-seropositive.

The genes are TRBV6-6 and TRBJ1-3, with D perhaps TRBD1 (5 bases). The V gene's germline CDR1 is MNHNY and CDR2 SVGAGI (reference sequence). The CDR3 is 14 residues long. V gave up 6 bases and J gave up 8 bases, with 17 bases separating them. CDR3 in amino acids: CASSSGSLGDTIYF. CDR3 coding DNA: TGTGCCAGCAGCTCAGGGTCCTTAGGAGACACCATATATTTT.

The rearrangement joins TRBV12-5 to TRBJ2-3, with 10 positions matching TRBD2. The V gene's germline CDR1 is LGHNT and CDR2 FRNRAP. The CDR3 is made up of 17 amino acids. The junction had 7 bases not matched to a gene; V was cut back by 4 bases and J by 0 bases. The CDR3: CASGSGLAAFSTDTQYF. CDR3 DNA sequence: TGTGCTAGTGGTTCAGGACTAGCGGCTTTCAGCACAGATACGCAGTATTTT.

The chain links TRBV29-1 to TRBJ2-1, with 12 bases lining up with TRBD2. Germline loops: CDR1 SQVTM, CDR2 ANQGSEA. CDR3 length: 14 residues. J was trimmed by 7 bases and V by 6 bases; bases with no gene match: 7. The CDR3 here is CSVGTSGGRNEQFF. CDR3 bases: TGCAGCGTCGGAACTAGCGGGGGGAGGAATGAGCAGTTCTTC.

J is TRBJ2-6 and V is TRBV6-5, with 9 bases aligning to TRBD1. CDR1 is MNHEY and CDR2 is SVGAGI in the germline V gene. Unmatched junction bases numbered 3, after V lost 5 bases and J lost 4 bases. The CDR3 consists of 15 residues. In nucleotides, the CDR3 is TGTGCCAGCAGTCGGACAGGGGCCGGGGCCAACGTCCTGACTTTC. Translation: CASSRTGAGANVLTF.

This clone has just a few counts. The J gene is TRBJ2-3, the V gene TRBV10-3; D perhaps matches TRBD2 (6 bases). V lost 2 bases and J lost 4, with 16 bases in between. Germline V lookup: CDR1 ENHRY, CDR2 SYGVKD. The CDR3 totals 16 residues. The CDR3 coding sequence is TGTGCCATCAGTGAGAGTGTGACTAGAGGTCCAGATACGCAGTATTTT. Translated, it gives CAISESVTRGPDTQYF.

The chain recombines TRBV29-1 with TRBJ1-1, with D maybe TRBD1 (5 bases). The germline gives CDR1 SQVTM, CDR2 ANQGSEA. The CDR3 has 14 amino acids. V shed 1 base and J shed 6 bases, with 15 bases lying between them. The CDR3 protein is CSVEVWGPRPEAFF. The DNA of the CDR3 is TGCAGCGTTGAAGTATGGGGCCCAAGACCTGAAGCTTTCTTT. Together with reference TRBV29-1 and TRBJ1-1, the CDR3 gives the full variable domain: SAVISQKPSRDICQRGTSLTIQCQVDSQVTMMFWYRQQPGQSLTLIATANQGSEATYESGFVIDKFPISRPNLTFSTLTVSNMSPEDSSIYLCSVEVWGPRPEAFFGQGTRLTVV.

This clone was recorded once. The chain links TRBV5-1 to TRBJ2-2, with TRBD1 matching 8 bases. Unmatched junction bases numbered 7, after V lost 5 bases and J lost 1 base. Germline loops: CDR1 SGHRS, CDR2 YFSETQ. The CDR3 has 16 amino acids. CDR3 sequence: CASSRSGTGNTGELFF. The CDR3 DNA is TGCGCCAGCAGTCGATCCGGGACAGGGAACACCGGGGAGCTGTTTTTT.

This chain links TRBV19 with TRBJ1-5, with 7 bases aligning to TRBD1. This CDR3 spans 18 amino acids. The J segment lost 3 bases and the V segment lost 4 bases, leaving 15 bases of the junction unmatched. The germline CDR1 and CDR2 sequences are LNHDA and SQIVND (reference sequence). The CDR3 nucleotides read TGTGCCAGTAGTACCAGGGCAGGGGGGAGTAACGCCAATCAGCCCCAGCATTTT. Translated, it gives CASSTRAGGSNANQPQHF.

The chain recombines TRBV30 with TRBJ2-2; possibly TRBD1 for D (6 bases). The CDR3 has 13 amino acids. V was pared by 0 bases and J by 10 bases, with 12 bases between. Germline values: CDR1 GTSNPN, CDR2 SVGIG (reference sequence). The CDR3, as DNA: TGTGCCTGGAGTGTAAGGTGGGGGCAGGAGCTGTTTTTT. Its protein is CAWSVRWGQELFF.

The V call is TRBV6-1, the J call TRBJ1-5; TRBD1 aligns across 9 bases. From germline, CDR1 is MNHNS and CDR2 SASEGT. The CDR3 is 15 amino acids. V trimming: 6 bases; J trimming: 1 base; junction bases outside the gene matches: 4. Written as DNA, the CDR3 is TGTGCCAGCAGGAGGGACAGGGACAGCAATCAGCCCCAGCATTTT. It is translated as CASRRDRDSNQPQHF.

The CDR3, as DNA: TGCGCCAGCAGCCAAGACCAAGCGAGGGCTAACTATGGCTACACCTTC. The encoded protein is CASSQDQARANYGYTF. The V call is TRBV4-1, the J call TRBJ1-2; D unclear. Trimming took off 0 bases at V and 0 bases at J, with 11 bases between the two ends. The CDR3 spans 16 residues. Germline CDR1 and CDR2: MGHRA and YSYEKL.

The chain recombines TRBV4-2 with TRBJ2-3; 13 positions agree with TRBD2. In germline, CDR1 is LGHNA, CDR2 YNFKEQ. The length of the CDR3 is 19 residues. V gave up 1 base and J gave up 6 bases; unmatched junction bases: 13. For the CDR3, the DNA is TGTGCCAGCAGCCAAGCACTAGCGGGGGGGCCCGGCCTTGACGATACGCAGTATTTT. Protein product: CASSQALAGGPGLDDTQYF.

The CDR3 loop reads CASSDDIYEQYF. The DNA for the CDR3 is TGTGCCAGCAGCGACGACATCTACGAGCAGTACTTC. The chain combines TRBV7-6 with TRBJ2-7; D gene ambiguous. Trimming shortened V by 5 bases and J by 3 bases, and 8 bases separated the two germline ends. Per the germline V gene, CDR1 is SGHVS and CDR2 is FNYEAQ. The CDR3 totals 12 residues.

The CDR3: CASGDRGPYEQYF. CDR3 nucleotide sequence: TGTGCCAGCGGGGACAGGGGGCCCTACGAGCAGTACTTC. The chain links TRBV25-1 to TRBJ2-7; 12 positions match TRBD1. The length of the CDR3 is 13 residues. CDR1 MGHDK and CDR2 SYGVNS come from the germline V gene. Trimming at V came to 8 bases and at J to 2 bases, leaving 1 base not matched to a gene.

V is TRBV30 and J is TRBJ1-1, with D perhaps matching TRBD1 (5 bases). The V gene lost 4 bases and the J gene lost 10 bases, with 22 bases spanning the gap. CDR1 and CDR2 (germline): GTSNPN, SVGIG (reference sequence). The CDR3 extends over 14 amino acids. CDR3 protein: CAWTSATGFGGAFF. The CDR3 bases are TGTGCCTGGACCAGTGCGACGGGGTTCGGGGGAGCTTTCTTT.

V usage is TRBV5-4 and J usage is TRBJ1-1, with D maybe TRBD1 (5 bases). The CDR3 spans 15 residues. CDR1 is SGHNT, CDR2 YYREEE, per germline (reference sequence). Trimming shortened V by 4 bases and J by 1 base, and 14 bases separated the two germline ends. CDR3 loop: CASSPVGGRNTEAFF. The CDR3 DNA follows: TGTGCCAGCAGCCCCGTGGGGGGTAGGAACACTGAAGCTTTCTTT.

The chain couples TRBV6-5 to TRBJ1-6; D might be TRBD1 (6 bases). The CDR3 is 15 amino acids. V dropped 5 bases and J dropped 6 bases, with 14 bases sitting between them. Germline V lookup: CDR1 MNHEY, CDR2 SVGAGI. CDR3 bases: TGTGCCAGCAGTCCTTCGGGGGGCTCTAATTCACCCCTCCACTTT. Protein sequence: CASSPSGGSNSPLHF.

The chain employs TRBV10-2 and TRBJ1-3; 12 bases match TRBD1. Per the germline V gene, CDR1 is WSHSY and CDR2 is SAAADI. Trimming removed 6 bases from V and 7 bases from J; junction bases left unmatched: 4. The length of the CDR3 is 14 residues. The CDR3 DNA sequence: TGCGCCAGCAGCGCCGGGACAGGGGGCAACACCATATATTTT. This sequence encodes CASSAGTGGNTIYF.

The rearrangement links TRBV5-4 to TRBJ1-2; D remains unclear. Germline CDR1 and CDR2: SGHNT and YYREEE (reference sequence). The CDR3 totals 14 residues. Trimming shortened V by 4 bases and J by 5 bases, and 15 bases separated the two germline ends. CDR3 region: CASSMPGPMYGYTF. CDR3 bases: TGTGCCAGCAGCATGCCAGGCCCTATGTATGGCTACACCTTC.

As regards this clone: A junction end diverges from the germline sequence, so it may reflect a read error. The rearrangement joins TRBV7-7 to TRBJ1-5; D is unclear. Germline CDR1 and CDR2: SSHAT and FNYEAQ (reference sequence). The CDR3 is 13 residues long. This CDR3 reads CASSPSPNQPQHF. CDR3 nucleotide sequence: TGTGCTAGCAGCCCCAGTCCCAATCAGCCCCAGCATTTT.

The gene calls are TRBV19 and TRBJ2-5, with 8 bases aligning to TRBD1. With V trimmed by 1 base and J by 1 base, 5 bases remained unmatched. Per the germline V gene, CDR1 is LNHDA and CDR2 is SQIVND (reference sequence). The CDR3 is 16 amino acids. The CDR3 protein is CASSIGQGFIQETQYF. The CDR3, as DNA: TGTGCCAGTAGTATAGGACAGGGGTTTATCCAAGAGACCCAGTACTTC.